This entry lists 22 T cell receptor beta chains sequenced from one sample in a study of T cell clonality in common variable immunodeficiency. Using immunoSEQ multiplex PCR, the repertoire was profiled, and TCRdb retains in-frame clones only, with some absent. The data list tens of thousands of clones, none observed once; 1.6% falls to the top ten. Source material: peripheral blood mononuclear cells. The receptors come from a person aged 18-70 years in good health.

This clone was seen at least ten times. The read ends 3 residues before the CDR3 terminus; that terminus is restored from the germline J gene. V and J are TRBV7-9 and TRBJ1-2; 9 bases are shared with TRBD1. Germline-derived CDR1 and CDR2 are SEHNR and FQNEAQ (reference sequence). The CDR3 contains 15 residues. The sequenced CDR3 bases are TGTGCCAGCAGCTACGCACAGGGGGCTTTAGAGGGC. Residues: CASSYAQGALEG. The complete CDR3 reads CASSYAQGALEGYTF.

This clone was detected many times. The read comes to an end 3 residues before the CDR3 does, leaving the germline J gene to fill in the end. The rearrangement joins TRBV19 to TRBJ1-5; tentative D call: TRBD1 (6 bases). V gave up 3 bases and J gave up 6 bases, with 18 bases separating them. The CDR3 is 16 amino acids. CDR1 is LNHDA and CDR2 is SQIVND in the germline V gene (reference sequence). Incomplete CDR3 DNA: TGTGCCAGTAGTATGGTCCCAGGGGCTGTTAGTCAGCCC. This sequence encodes CASSMVPGAVSQP. The whole CDR3 region reads CASSMVPGAVSQPQHF.

This clone was recorded at least ten times. The CDR3 extends 3 residues past the end of the read, so its final part is completed from the germline J gene. The gene calls are TRBV28 and TRBJ2-1; 10 bases align to TRBD2. This CDR3 has 14 residues. V gave up 5 bases and J gave up 9 bases; unmatched junction bases: 7. Per the germline V gene, CDR1 is MDHEN and CDR2 is SYDVKM. CDR3 loop: CASSPLAGDSEQFF. The CDR3 DNA, read in part, is TGTGCCAGCAGTCCGCTAGCGGGAGATAGTGAG.

This clone was counted many times. The read terminates 3 residues before the CDR3 end, so the remaining end is supplied by the germline J gene. This chain joins TRBV7-9 and TRBJ1-1, with D hard to call. The CDR3 runs 13 residues. The ends were cut back, 2 bases at V and 3 bases at J, with 7 bases in the middle. Germline values: CDR1 SEHNR, CDR2 FQNEAQ (reference sequence). The CDR3 here is CASSLHLDTEAFF. Partial CDR3 DNA: TGTGCCAGCAGCTTACACTTGGACACTGAA.

This clone was counted at least ten times. The junction and the germline gene differ at one end; a read error may be behind it. The read falls 3 residues short of the CDR3 end, and the missing part is taken from the germline J gene. The gene calls are TRBV4-2 and TRBJ2-1; 14 bases line up with TRBD2. CDR1 and CDR2 (germline): LGHNA, YNFKEQ. The length of the CDR3 is 18 residues. CDR3 loop: CASSQEPTRLAGGGEQFF. The sequenced CDR3 bases are TGCGCCAGCAGCCAAGAACCTACCCGACTAGCGGGAGGGGGTGAG.

This clone was seen many times. With the read ending 3 residues before the CDR3 end, the germline J gene is used to fill in that end. This chain links TRBV2 with TRBJ1-1, with TRBD1 matching over 7 bases. Losses at the gene ends were 4 bases for V and 7 bases for J; bases not matched to a gene: 15. CDR3 size: 16 residues. Germline V CDR1 and CDR2: SNHLY, FYNNEI. CDR3 region: CASSAGQVGTRLEAFF. The sequenced part of the CDR3 DNA is TGTGCCAGCAGTGCCGGACAGGTTGGAACTAGACTTGAA.

There are a few counts of this clone. The observed sequence ends 3 residues before the CDR3 terminus, with the missing tail filled in from the germline J gene. The chain couples TRBV2 to TRBJ1-1; tentatively, D is TRBD1 (6 bases). This CDR3 contains 15 residues. The ends were cut back, 8 bases at V and 5 bases at J, with 21 bases in the middle. Germline V gives CDR1 SNHLY, CDR2 FYNNEI. The sequenced part of the CDR3 DNA is TGTGCCAGCTACCTACTCGGGGGGCAGGGGACTGAA. Translated: CASYLLGGQGTE. The full-length CDR3 reads as CASYLLGGQGTEAFF. Combining the CDR3 with reference TRBV2 and TRBJ1-1 gives the whole variable domain EPEVTQTPSHQVTQMGQEVILRCVPISNHLYFYWYRQILGQKVEFLVSFYNNEISEKSEIFDDQFSVERPDGSNFTLKIRSTKLEDSAMYFCASYLLGGQGTEAFFGQGTRLTVV.

Comments on this clone: The read ends 3 residues early relative to the CDR3; the germline J gene fills the gap. The J gene is TRBJ2-1, the V gene TRBV19; 10 bases map to TRBD2. V gave up 2 bases and J gave up 3 bases; unmatched junction bases: 4. The length of the CDR3 is 16 residues. Per the germline V gene, CDR1 is LNHDA and CDR2 is SQIVND (reference sequence). CDR3 protein: CASSITTSGFYNEQFF. Partial CDR3 DNA: TGTGCCAGTAGTATAACGACTAGCGGGTTCTACAATGAG.

This clone showed up many times. The DNA ends 3 residues before the CDR3 does, and the rest of the CDR3 is filled in from the germline J gene. The genes are TRBV20-1 and TRBJ2-3, with 8 bases aligning to TRBD2. The CDR3 contains 15 residues. The V segment lost 6 bases and the J segment 0 bases; nucleotides outside the gene matches: 8. Germline V gene data show CDR1 as DFQATT and CDR2 as SNEGSKA (reference sequence). The covered CDR3 bases are TGCAGTGCCACAGTATTAGCGGGAAGCACAGATACG. It encodes CSATVLAGSTDT. The complete CDR3 reads CSATVLAGSTDTQYF.

This clone was detected only a few times. With the read ending 3 residues before the CDR3 end, the germline J gene is used to fill in that end. V is TRBV19 and J is TRBJ2-7, with TRBD2 identical over 8 bases. The CDR3 is made up of 14 amino acids. V was pared by 8 bases and J by 6 bases, with 12 bases of the junction left unmatched. Germline-derived CDR1 and CDR2 are LNHDA and SQIVND (reference sequence). The CDR3 region is CASGTSGGVSEQYF. The CDR3 bases that were read are TGTGCCAGTGGGACTTCCGGGGGGGTCAGCGAG.

This clone came up many times. The observed sequence ends 3 residues before the CDR3 terminus, with the missing tail filled in from the germline J gene. The chain combines TRBV19 with TRBJ1-2, with D possibly being TRBD1 (5 bases). V lost 5 bases to trimming and J lost 6 bases, with 13 bases between them. The CDR3 runs 13 residues. CDR1 and CDR2 (germline): LNHDA, SQIVND (reference sequence). The CDR3 sequence is CASSPGLGNGYTF. The sequenced CDR3 bases are TGTGCCAGTAGTCCGGGACTGGGGAATGGC.

In its sample, this clone was seen many times. Read coverage stops 3 residues before the CDR3 terminus; the germline J gene supplies the remainder. The chain uses TRBV6-2 or TRBV6-3 and TRBJ2-3; 7 bases are a match to TRBD1. Germline values: CDR1 MNHEY, CDR2 SVGEGT. CDR3 length: 14 residues. V shed 0 bases and J 6 bases; nucleotides not matched to a gene: 3. The sequenced part of the CDR3 DNA is TGTGCCAGCAGTTACTCAGGGGGCAAGGATACG. Amino acid sequence: CASSYSGGKDT. The whole CDR3 is CASSYSGGKDTQYF.

Comments on this clone: The read ends 3 residues early relative to the CDR3; the germline J gene fills the gap. V usage is TRBV19 and J usage is TRBJ1-5; TRBD1 agrees at 12 bases. The ends lost 6 bases at V and 0 bases at J; junction bases unmatched: 12. Germline values: CDR1 LNHDA, CDR2 SQIVND (reference sequence). CDR3 size: 19 residues. Partial CDR3 DNA: TGTGCCAGTAGCATATTACCGGGACAGGGGGCCTATAGCAATCAGCCC. Protein product: CASSILPGQGAYSNQP. The complete CDR3 reads CASSILPGQGAYSNQPQHF.

This clone was counted at least ten times. The DNA ends 3 residues before the CDR3 does, and the rest of the CDR3 is filled in from the germline J gene. This sequence joins TRBV5-3 and TRBJ2-7; no clear D gene. Being an ORF, TRBV5-3 has a function that is uncertain. Trimming took 3 bases from V and 2 from J, leaving 18 bases between them. The CDR3 consists of 16 residues. This CDR3 is CARSWHPESLAYEQYF. The CDR3 bases that were read are TGTGCCAGAAGCTGGCATCCCGAATCGCTCGCCTACGAG.

In its sample, this clone was seen many times. The read ends 3 residues shy of where the CDR3 ends; the end is completed using the germline J gene. This chain joins TRBV4-1 and TRBJ2-2; 11 nucleotides match TRBD2. V lost 2 bases to trimming and J lost 5 bases; unmatched junction nucleotides: 10. The V gene's germline CDR1 is MGHRA and CDR2 YSYEKL. This CDR3 is built from 18 residues. Partial CDR3 DNA: TGCGCCAGCAGCCAATTAGCGGGAGGGCCTGTGGGAACCGGGGAG. Its protein product is CASSQLAGGPVGTGE. The whole CDR3 reads CASSQLAGGPVGTGELFF.

Many counts were recorded for this clone. The CDR3: CASSFERAPGNQPQHF. The DNA read from the CDR3 is TGTGCCAGCAGTTTTGAGAGGGCCCCAGGGAATCAGCCC. This rearrangement joins TRBV6-2 or TRBV6-3 to TRBJ1-5; TRBD1 might be the D (5 bases). The sequence runs out 3 residues before the end of the CDR3; the remainder is reconstructed from the germline J gene. The CDR3 spans 16 residues. The V end was cut by 4 bases, the J end by 4 bases, with 17 bases between. Germline V gene data show CDR1 as MNHEY and CDR2 as SVGEGT.

The table lists this clone with many counts. A junction end diverges from the germline sequence, so it may reflect a read error. The read halts 3 residues ahead of the CDR3 end, with the missing end drawn from the germline J gene. The chain uses TRBV20-1 and TRBJ2-1, with 10 bases identical to TRBD2. In germline, CDR1 is DFQATT, CDR2 SNEGSKA (reference sequence). The CDR3 has 15 amino acids. CDR3 residues: CSARGPGLALDEQFF. The CDR3 bases that were read are TGCAGTGCCAGAGGGCCGGGACTAGCGTTGGATGAG.

Ten or more counts support this clone. Sequencing ends 3 residues short of the CDR3 end; the germline J gene provides the rest. The chain carries TRBV28 and TRBJ2-5; D might be TRBD1 (6 bases). Trimming removed 2 bases at V and 5 bases at J, with 6 bases between. Germline loops: CDR1 MDHEN, CDR2 SYDVKM. This CDR3 has 12 residues. This chain's CDR3 is CASSLQGETQYF. Partial CDR3 DNA: TGTGCCAGCAGTTTACAGGGGGAGACC.

This clone has ten or more counts. The read terminates 3 residues ahead of where the CDR3 ends, so the germline J gene completes it. This chain uses TRBV20-1 with TRBJ2-1; possibly TRBD2 for D (6 bases). Trimming removed 5 bases from V and 2 bases from J, with 16 bases in between. The CDR3 sequence is 15 residues long. The germline CDR1 and CDR2 sequences are DFQATT and SNEGSKA (reference sequence). The sequenced CDR3 bases are TGCAGTGCTGCCCCCTTAGCGGCCGCCTACAATGAG. Translating it yields CSAAPLAAAYNE. The entire CDR3 reads CSAAPLAAAYNEQFF.

The table lists this clone with many counts. The CDR3 goes on 3 residues after the read ends, and that part is filled in from the germline J gene. This chain links TRBV2 with TRBJ2-3; D gene unclear. Trimming removed 5 bases from V and 0 bases from J, with 3 bases in between. This CDR3 has 12 residues. Germline loops: CDR1 SNHLY, CDR2 FYNNEI. The CDR3 here is CASSTSTDTQYF. The covered CDR3 bases are TGTGCCAGCAGTACTAGCACAGATACG. Full variable domain (rest looked up from reference TRBV2 and TRBJ2-3): EPEVTQTPSHQVTQMGQEVILRCVPISNHLYFYWYRQILGQKVEFLVSFYNNEISEKSEIFDDQFSVERPDGSNFTLKIRSTKLEDSAMYFCASSTSTDTQYFGPGTRLTVL.

This clone was counted at least ten times. The read terminates 3 residues before the CDR3 end, so the remaining end is supplied by the germline J gene. The rearrangement uses TRBV4-1 and TRBJ2-3; 9 positions match TRBD2. From germline, CDR1 is MGHRA and CDR2 YSYEKL. The CDR3 runs 16 residues. Unmatched junction bases numbered 5, after V lost 4 bases and J lost 0 bases. The CDR3 DNA, read in part, is TGCGCCAGCAGCCCACCTAGCGGGATTAGCACAGATACG. Translation: CASSPPSGISTDT. In full, the CDR3 is CASSPPSGISTDTQYF.

This clone has a count of ten or more. The read terminates 3 residues before the CDR3 end, so the remaining end is supplied by the germline J gene. V gene TRBV6-2 or TRBV6-3 combines with J gene TRBJ2-7; 8 positions agree with TRBD2. The CDR3 has 13 amino acids. The germline V gene has CDR1 MNHEY and CDR2 SVGEGT. V was clipped by 6 bases and J by 3 bases; unmatched bases: 4. CDR3 DNA (partial): TGTGCCAGCAGACTCAGCGGGAGCTACGAG. Protein: CASRLSGSYE. The whole CDR3 is CASRLSGSYEQYF.